The 29 T cell receptor beta chains below come from one sample, sequenced in a study of blood T cell repertoires in COVID-19. Profiling relied on immunoSEQ multiplex PCR, and the TCRdb table lists in-frame clones only, not all of them. In the table there are 90,000 to 130,000 clones, over 65% of which are singletons. Sequenced: peripheral blood. These receptors were collected from an elderly woman with acute or convalescent COVID-19.

The genes are TRBV5-4 and TRBJ2-2, with 7 positions matching TRBD2. The CDR3 is 15 residues long. V gave up 5 bases and J gave up 2 bases; unmatched junction bases: 6. From germline, CDR1 is SGHNT and CDR2 YYREEE (reference sequence). The CDR3 spells CASRGGTHNTGELFF. The CDR3 nucleotides read TGTGCCAGCAGGGGGGGGACCCATAACACCGGGGAGCTGTTTTTT.

By share, this clone counts as medium-sized. The chain carries TRBV19 and TRBJ1-1, with TRBD1 identical over 7 bases. The CDR3 is 16 amino acids. The trim removed 4 bases at V and 3 bases at J, leaving 11 bases unmatched. The germline gives CDR1 LNHDA, CDR2 SQIVND (reference sequence). CDR3 DNA sequence: TGTGCCAGTAGTAGGACAGGTACCCTCATGGACACTGAAGCTTTCTTT. It yields the protein CASSRTGTLMDTEAFF.

The V gene is TRBV2, the J gene TRBJ1-1, with D perhaps TRBD1 (5 bases). The CDR3 covers 13 residues. Germline V gene lookup returns CDR1 SNHLY and CDR2 FYNNEI. Trimming left V 6 bases short and J 5 bases short, with 13 bases between. The CDR3 DNA reads TGTGCCAGCAGCAGGGCCCCCGGGACTGAAGCTTTCTTT. Protein sequence: CASSRAPGTEAFF.

The chain combines TRBV19 with TRBJ1-3, with 11 bases that match TRBD1. V was pared by 5 bases and J by 2 bases, with 5 bases of the junction left unmatched. The germline gives CDR1 LNHDA, CDR2 SQIVND (reference sequence). The CDR3 runs 16 residues. The CDR3 region has the DNA TGTGCCAGTAGTCGGGACAGGGGGGAGACTGGAAACACCATATATTTT. Protein product: CASSRDRGETGNTIYF.

The V and J genes are TRBV5-1 and TRBJ1-1, with D perhaps matching TRBD1 (6 bases). CDR3 length: 15 amino acids. Trimming pared 5 bases from V and 2 bases from J, leaving 16 bases between. Germline CDR1 and CDR2: SGHRS and YFSETQ. CDR3 nucleotides: TGCGCCAGCAGATTTAATACAGGGTCAAACACTGAAGCTTTCTTT. Its translation: CASRFNTGSNTEAFF.

This clone was detected only a few times. The chain carries TRBV28 and TRBJ1-1; possibly TRBD1 for D (5 bases). CDR3 length: 19 amino acids. Trimming removed 2 bases at V and 7 bases at J, with 29 bases between. Germline CDR1 MDHEN, CDR2 SYDVKM. The CDR3 protein is CASSLVVWGGSLRGVEAFF. CDR3 DNA sequence: TGTGCCAGCAGTTTAGTGGTGTGGGGGGGGTCCCTCCGTGGTGTTGAAGCTTTCTTT.

This clone was recorded once. This chain joins TRBV30 and TRBJ2-5; a weak D match, TRBD2 (6 bases). The V gene lost 5 bases and the J gene lost 7 bases, with 17 bases spanning the gap. There are 13 residues in the CDR3. Germline assignment: CDR1 GTSNPN and CDR2 SVGIG (reference sequence). CDR3 in amino acids: CAWGTPGVGTQYF. The CDR3 DNA sequence: TGTGCCTGGGGTACACCGGGGGTTGGGACCCAGTACTTC. Using reference TRBV30 and TRBJ2-5 for the parts outside the CDR3, the full variable domain is SQTIHQWPATLVQPVGSPLSLECTVEGTSNPNLYWYRQAAGRGLQLLFYSVGIGQISSEVPQNLSASRPQDRQFILSSKKLLLSDSGFYLCAWGTPGVGTQYFGPGTRLLVL.

This clone was counted only a few times. CDR3 residues: CASMAQGVYYEQYF. CDR3 nucleotide sequence: TGTGCCAGCATGGCACAGGGGGTGTACTACGAGCAGTACTTC. The rearrangement links TRBV6-5 to TRBJ2-7, with 8 positions matching TRBD1. Germline V CDR1 and CDR2: MNHEY, SVGAGI. Unmatched junction bases numbered 8, after V lost 7 bases and J lost 3 bases. The CDR3 has 14 residues.

The V and J genes are TRBV4-3 and TRBJ1-4; D remains unclear. The germline gives CDR1 LGHNA, CDR2 YSLEER. The V end lost 5 bases, the J end lost 5 bases, and 9 bases lay between the germline ends. The CDR3 is 13 amino acids. CDR3 coding DNA: TGCGCCAGCAGCACCGGGAGGAATGAAAAACTGTTTTTT. Its translation: CASSTGRNEKLFF.

The V and J genes are TRBV24-1 and TRBJ2-3, with D tentatively TRBD2 (5 bases). The CDR3 length is 13 residues. Trimming removed 5 bases from V and 2 bases from J, with 7 bases in between. Germline CDR1 KGHDR, CDR2 SFDVKD. In DNA, the CDR3 is TGTGCCACCAGTGGCGGGCCCACAGATACGCAGTATTTT. It specifies CATSGGPTDTQYF.

Details on this clone: The sample has other DNA sequences that encode this CDR3 too. The rearrangement joins TRBV5-4 to TRBJ2-1; tentative D call: TRBD2 (5 bases). Germline V gives CDR1 SGHNT, CDR2 YYREEE (reference sequence). V shed 2 bases and J shed 0 bases, with 9 bases lying between them. This CDR3 has 15 residues. The CDR3 spells CASSFGGSSYNEQFF. The CDR3 DNA is TGTGCCAGCAGCTTCGGTGGGAGCTCCTACAATGAGCAGTTCTTC.

The chain couples TRBV18 to TRBJ1-2; no clear D gene. V was pared by 3 bases and J by 3 bases, with 11 bases between. Germline lookup yields CDR1 KGHSH and CDR2 LQKENI. This CDR3 has 14 amino acids. CDR3 DNA: TGTGCCAGCTCACCGGCAGACTCGGACTATGGCTACACCTTC. It encodes CASSPADSDYGYTF.

This clone has only one observation. CDR3 residues: CASSLNLQGAVYGYTF. CDR3 bases: TGTGCCAGTAGTCTTAATTTGCAGGGGGCAGTCTATGGCTACACCTTC. The V and J genes are TRBV19 and TRBJ1-2; 8 bases align to TRBD1. CDR1 is LNHDA, CDR2 SQIVND, per germline (reference sequence). V lost 5 bases to trimming and J lost 4 bases; unmatched junction nucleotides: 12. The CDR3 spans 16 residues.

The chain uses TRBV7-9 and TRBJ2-1; D remains unclear. Germline V gives CDR1 SEHNR, CDR2 FQNEAQ (reference sequence). The CDR3 consists of 12 residues. Trimming shortened V by 1 base and J by 7 bases, and 5 bases separated the two germline ends. In DNA, the CDR3 is TGTGCCAGCAGCTTAGATCGTAATGAGCAGTTCTTC. This encodes CASSLDRNEQFF.

The chain combines TRBV9 with TRBJ1-2, with 8 nucleotides matching TRBD1. The CDR3 totals 14 residues. Germline CDR1 and CDR2: SGDLS and YYNGEE. V lost 3 bases, J lost 4 bases, and 5 bases stayed unmatched. The CDR3 loop is CASSAEGTGYGYTF. DNA for the CDR3: TGTGCCAGCAGCGCCGAGGGGACAGGCTATGGCTACACCTTC.

This clone has a single count. The chain couples TRBV18 to TRBJ2-3, with D unresolved. The V and J ends lost 0 bases and 2 bases respectively, with 9 bases between them. This CDR3 comprises 15 residues. In germline, CDR1 is KGHSH, CDR2 LQKENI. The CDR3 here is CASSPPSLYTDTQYF. CDR3 DNA: TGTGCCAGCTCACCACCGAGTCTATACACAGATACGCAGTATTTT. Based on the CDR3 plus reference TRBV18 and TRBJ2-3, the full variable domain is NAGVMQNPRHLVRRRGQEARLRCSPMKGHSHVYWYRQLPEEGLKFMVYLQKENIIDESGMPKERFSAEFPKEGPSILRIQQVVRGDSAAYFCASSPPSLYTDTQYFGPGTRLTVL.

This chain joins TRBV24-1 and TRBJ2-2; 8 bases fit TRBD1. Germline loops: CDR1 KGHDR, CDR2 SFDVKD. The CDR3 has 13 residues. Trimming removed 8 bases from V and 3 bases from J; junction bases left unmatched: 1. The CDR3 loop reads CATTGGHTGELFF. CDR3 in DNA: TGTGCCACCACAGGGGGCCACACCGGGGAGCTGTTTTTT.

The rearrangement uses TRBV27 and TRBJ2-7; unclear D gene. Germline values: CDR1 MNHEY, CDR2 SMNVEV (reference sequence). Trimming took off 6 bases at V and 3 bases at J, with 12 bases between the two ends. The CDR3 spans 13 residues. The CDR3 nucleotides read TGTGCCAGCAGCCCCTCAGGTTTCTACGAGCAGTACTTC. The encoded protein is CASSPSGFYEQYF.

This rearrangement joins TRBV24-1 to TRBJ2-2, with D possibly TRBD1 on 6 matching bases. Between the trimmed V and J ends, which lost 2 bases and 5 bases, there was a span of 8 bases. The CDR3 has 14 amino acids. The germline V gene encodes CDR1 KGHDR and CDR2 SFDVKD. The CDR3 DNA reads as TGTGCCACCAGTGATTCTCAGGGGACCGGGGAGCTGTTTTTT. Amino acids: CATSDSQGTGELFF.

The chain recombines TRBV28 with TRBJ1-4; 8 bases are shared with TRBD1. The junction had 6 bases not matched to a gene; V was cut back by 3 bases and J by 6 bases. CDR3 length: 15 amino acids. The germline V gene has CDR1 MDHEN and CDR2 SYDVKM. In nucleotides, the CDR3 is TGTGCCAGCAGTTTCGGACAGGGAGTGGATGAAAAACTGTTTTTT. Its protein product is CASSFGQGVDEKLFF.

V gene TRBV9 combines with J gene TRBJ1-1; D not resolved. Germline lookup yields CDR1 SGDLS and CDR2 YYNGEE. The CDR3 runs 15 residues. Trimming shortened V by 4 bases and J by 4 bases, and 17 bases separated the two germline ends. CDR3 nucleotides: TGTGCCAGCAGCTTCGTTCCGGAGATAGGCACTGAAGCTTTCTTT. Protein sequence: CASSFVPEIGTEAFF.

The chain combines TRBV7-3 with TRBJ1-2; D is unclear. V gave up 5 bases and J gave up 4 bases, with 20 bases separating them. This CDR3 spans 16 amino acids. The germline CDR1 and CDR2 sequences are SGHTA and FQGTGA. The CDR3 region is CASSPHGADGFYGYTF. The DNA of the CDR3 is TGTGCCAGCAGCCCCCATGGAGCGGACGGATTCTATGGCTACACCTTC.

This clone was seen a few times. The chain is built from TRBV3-1 (or the pseudogene TRBV3-2) and TRBJ1-3, with D tentatively TRBD1 (6 bases). CDR3 length: 14 residues. From germline, CDR1 is LGHDT and CDR2 YNNKEL (reference sequence). Trimming took 3 bases from V and 1 from J, leaving 7 bases between them. Written as DNA, the CDR3 is TGTGCCAGCAGCCAGGACAGATCTGGAAACACCATATATTTT. It yields the protein CASSQDRSGNTIYF.

The V call is TRBV12-3 or TRBV12-4, the J call TRBJ1-2; D is perhaps TRBD1 (6 bases). This CDR3 has 13 residues. Trimming shortened V by 2 bases and J by 7 bases, and 11 bases separated the two germline ends. CDR3: CASSLQGSGGYTF. DNA for the CDR3: TGTGCCAGCAGTTTACAGGGGTCCGGTGGCTACACCTTC.

This chain joins TRBV19 and TRBJ2-3, with D tentatively TRBD1 (6 bases). The CDR3 sequence is 16 residues long. V was trimmed by 5 bases and J by 2 bases, leaving 17 bases between them. Germline V gives CDR1 LNHDA, CDR2 SQIVND (reference sequence). CDR3 sequence: CASSVSPGDPTDTQYF. In DNA, the CDR3 is TGTGCCAGTAGTGTTTCCCCAGGGGATCCCACAGATACGCAGTATTTT.

This clone was seen ten or more times. The rearrangement uses TRBV27 and TRBJ1-2, with 7 bases matching TRBD1. CDR1 is MNHEY and CDR2 is SMNVEV in the germline V gene (reference sequence). The V gene end was trimmed by 7 bases and the J gene end by 2 bases; junction bases not matched to a gene: 4. This CDR3 has 13 amino acids. CDR3 sequence (DNA): TGTGCCAGCAAGCCGGGACAGAACTATGGCTACACCTTC. It codes for CASKPGQNYGYTF.

The gene calls are TRBV5-1 and TRBJ1-1; no clear D. The V and J ends lost 0 bases and 3 bases respectively, with 6 bases between them. Germline CDR1 reads SGHRS; CDR2 reads YFSETQ. The CDR3 totals 13 residues. CDR3 in amino acids: CASSLGGDTEAFF. DNA for the CDR3: TGCGCCAGCAGCTTGGGGGGAGACACTGAAGCTTTCTTT.

The sample holds one count of this clone. The V call is TRBV5-1, the J call TRBJ1-5; 7 bases map to TRBD1. The V gene's germline CDR1 is SGHRS and CDR2 YFSETQ. This CDR3 spans 14 amino acids. The trim removed 7 bases at V and 7 bases at J, leaving 11 bases unmatched. Written as DNA, the CDR3 is TGCGCCAGCGGTAAGGGGGCAGGAGAACAGCCCCAGCATTTT. This encodes CASGKGAGEQPQHF.

In the case of this clone: This sample also contains other DNA sequences that code for the same CDR3. This chain joins TRBV14 and TRBJ2-1, with D possibly matching TRBD2 (6 bases). The CDR3 is 16 amino acids. The V and J ends lost 3 bases and 4 bases respectively, with 16 bases between them. The V gene's germline CDR1 is SGHDN and CDR2 FVKESK. Here the CDR3 DNA reads TGTGCCAGCAGCCAGCCTGGTGTAGCGGCATACAATGAGCAGTTCTTC. It translates to CASSQPGVAAYNEQFF.